Below are 7 T cell receptor beta chains sequenced from a single sample in a study of T cell clonality in common variable immunodeficiency (dated by TCRdb to the mid-2010s). The protocol used for the library was the immunoSEQ multiplex PCR assay. What TCRdb holds here is the immuneACCESS table cut down to in-frame rearrangements. Part of the clones is not present; checked against another copy, under half of the missing clones reflect an unresolved V gene, and the others are unexplained. With about 28,000 clones recorded, this sample contains no clone counted only once. In total, the top ten clones hold about 13% of the sample. Sequencing input: peripheral blood mononuclear cells. These TCRs come from a person between 18 and 75 years old in good health.

This clone was detected many times. The CDR3 end lies 3 residues beyond the end of the read and is filled in from the germline J gene. The V gene is TRBV19, the J gene TRBJ1-4; D unclear. V was cut by 1 base and J by 8 bases, with 8 bases left in between. This CDR3 is 13 amino acids long. Germline assignment: CDR1 LNHDA and CDR2 SQIVND (reference sequence). The CDR3: CASSIGGLEKLFF. The part of the CDR3 DNA that was read is TGTGCCAGTAGTATAGGTGGCCTGGAAAAA.

This clone has just a few counts. Read sequence stops 3 residues before the CDR3 end, and the germline J gene provides the missing end. The rearrangement uses TRBV7-2 and TRBJ2-7; possible D gene TRBD2, 5 bases. The length of the CDR3 is 15 residues. Germline CDR1 reads SGHTA; CDR2 reads FQGNSA. V was trimmed by 5 bases and J by 3 bases, leaving 17 bases between them. CDR3 DNA (partial): TGTGCCAGCAGCAGGAGGACTCTCGTGGACTACGAG. Translated: CASSRRTLVDYE. The CDR3 as a whole reads CASSRRTLVDYEQYF. Full variable domain (outside the CDR3, taken from reference TRBV7-2 and TRBJ2-7): GAGVSQSPSNKVTEKGKDVELRCDPISGHTALYWYRQSLGQGLEFLIYFQGNSAPDKSGLPSDRFSAERTGGSVSTLTIQRTQQEDSAVYLCASSRRTLVDYEQYFGPGTRLTVT.

Worth noting for this clone: The missing CDR3 end, 3 residues past where the read stops, is filled in from the germline J gene. The chain links TRBV6-1 to TRBJ1-2; possibly TRBD1 for D (5 bases). The CDR3 consists of 12 residues. Germline CDR1 is MNHNS and CDR2 is SASEGT. The V end was cut by 4 bases, the J end by 4 bases, with 7 bases between. The DNA read from the CDR3 is TGTGCCAGCAGTGTTACAGGCTATGGC. The encoded protein is CASSVTGYG. The CDR3, in full, reads CASSVTGYGYTF.

This clone was counted at least ten times. CDR3: CASSPLGGAPGTEAFF. The sequenced part of the CDR3 DNA is TGTGCCAGCAGTCCCTTAGGGGGGGCCCCGGGAACTGAA. This chain links TRBV28 with TRBJ1-1; maybe TRBD1 (6 bases). Read coverage stops 3 residues before the CDR3 terminus; the germline J gene supplies the remainder. This CDR3 has 16 amino acids. V lost 5 bases to trimming and J lost 5 bases, with 21 bases between them. Germline V gene lookup returns CDR1 MDHEN and CDR2 SYDVKM.

By sample share, this clone is medium-sized. The part of the CDR3 DNA that was read is TGTGCCAGCAGCTTAACAGGGGCAGGC. Its protein is CASSLTGAG. The entire CDR3 sequence reads CASSLTGAGYTF. The chain couples TRBV5-6 to TRBJ1-2, with TRBD1 identical over 7 bases. The CDR3 extends 3 residues past the end of the read, so its final part is completed from the germline J gene. CDR3 length: 12 amino acids. CDR1 is SGHDT and CDR2 is YYEEEE in the germline V gene.

This clone turned up a few times. From the germline J gene comes the end of the CDR3, since the read stops 3 residues before it. The chain combines TRBV20-1 with TRBJ1-2, with 9 nucleotides matching TRBD1. J gave up 7 bases and V 4 bases, and 13 bases lay outside the gene matches. Germline V lookup: CDR1 DFQATT, CDR2 SNEGSKA (reference sequence). This CDR3 has 15 residues. Incomplete CDR3 DNA: TGCAGTGCTACTGGGACAGGGAAGACCTTCGGTGGC. Protein sequence: CSATGTGKTFGG. The CDR3 in its entirety is CSATGTGKTFGGYTF.

There are many counts of this clone. The CDR3 is cut off 3 residues early in the read; its end comes from the germline J gene. The chain couples TRBV5-1 to TRBJ1-5; 7 bases agree with TRBD1. Germline CDR1 SGHRS, CDR2 YFSETQ. Trimming cost V 7 bases and J 7 bases; bases outside gene matches: 8. The CDR3 runs 13 residues. CDR3 DNA (partial): TGCGCCAGCTCTACAGGGGATCGACAGCCC. Its translation: CASSTGDRQP. The full CDR3 sequence reads CASSTGDRQPQHF.